The next 3 T cell receptor beta chains were all read from a single sample in a study of response to subunit inactivated influenza vaccine. TCRdb itself ran the RT-PCR reads through MiXCR, one entry per CDR3 protein. The data show 500,000 to 600,000 distinct CDR3 sequences, approximately 10% seen once. The same data also contributed to another study, on T cells expressing NK-cell markers. That source adds: The authors made TCR beta cDNA libraries by 5'RACE template switching. This switching added a universal primer site and UMIs.

This specimen was PBMCs from blood, taken on the day of vaccination. These receptors originate from a man aged 50 to 59 who received an inactivated influenza vaccine.

This clonotype has a handful of counts. The V gene is TRBV5-1, the J gene TRBJ2-1, with 8 bases matching TRBD1. Germline assignment: CDR1 SGHRS and CDR2 YFSETQ. The V and J ends lost 2 bases and 8 bases, in that order; junction bases with no gene match: 27. This CDR3 comprises 21 residues. CDR3 protein: CASSFEMTGDLAGEPVDEQFF. CDR3 nucleotide sequence: TGCGCCAGCAGCTTTGAAATGACAGGGGATTTAGCTGGTGAACCGGTCGATGAGCAGTTCTTC.

The V call is TRBV20-1, the J call TRBJ2-1; 14 nucleotides agree with TRBD2. Germline-derived CDR1 and CDR2 are DFQATT and SNEGSKA (reference sequence). This CDR3 is 17 amino acids long. After removal of 4 bases from V and 3 bases from J, the junction contained 8 bases not matched to a gene. Here the CDR3 reads CSATGTSGSAFYNEQFF. As DNA, the CDR3 is TGCAGTGCTACCGGGACTAGCGGGAGCGCATTCTACAATGAGCAGTTCTTC.

This rearrangement joins TRBV7-9 to TRBJ2-1, with TRBD2 as a possible D gene (6 bases). The length of the CDR3 is 15 residues. Trimming left V 1 base short and J 4 bases short, with 11 bases between. Per germline, CDR1 SEHNR and CDR2 FQNEAQ (reference sequence). Here the CDR3 reads CASSLDGGKYNEQFF. The CDR3 nucleotides are TGTGCCAGCAGCTTAGACGGGGGTAAATACAATGAGCAGTTCTTC. Together with reference TRBV7-9 and TRBJ2-1, the CDR3 gives the full variable domain: DTGVSQNPRHKITKRGQNVTFRCDPISEHNRLYWYRQTLGQGPEFLTYFQNEAQLEKSRLLSDRFSAERPKGSFSTLEIQRTEQGDSAMYLCASSLDGGKYNEQFFGPGTRLTVL.